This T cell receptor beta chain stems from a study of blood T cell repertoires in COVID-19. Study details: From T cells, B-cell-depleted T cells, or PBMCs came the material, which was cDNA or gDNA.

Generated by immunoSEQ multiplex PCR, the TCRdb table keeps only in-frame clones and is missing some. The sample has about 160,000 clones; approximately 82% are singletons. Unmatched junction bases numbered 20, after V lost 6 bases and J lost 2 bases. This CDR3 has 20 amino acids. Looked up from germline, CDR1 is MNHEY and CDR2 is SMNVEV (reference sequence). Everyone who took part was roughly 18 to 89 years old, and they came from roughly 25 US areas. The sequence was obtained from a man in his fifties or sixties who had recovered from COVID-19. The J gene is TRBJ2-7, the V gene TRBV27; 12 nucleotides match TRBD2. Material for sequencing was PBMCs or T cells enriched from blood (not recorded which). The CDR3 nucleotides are TGTGCCAGCAGAGCCCGACCTACTAGCGGGGGGCCCCAAAGCCCCTACGAGCAGTACTTC. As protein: CASRARPTSGGPQSPYEQYF.